The entry below gives a single TCR beta chain sequence along with its context. Its antigen is unknown. This sample was taken from a study of cytomegalovirus exposure and HLA in healthy donors. Points from the study as a whole: As a later analysis showed, several of the most significant clusters appeared to be linked to common viral pathogens. Earlier analysis yielded a pattern in which most TCR beta V segments were productive about 90% or about 30% of the time. Listed as cytomegalovirus-associated were about 160 TCR beta chains.

The donors were healthy bone marrow donors. The PCR made use of 60 Vbeta and 13 Jbeta primers. Repertoires were generated with immunoSEQ multiplex PCR, while TCRdb's copy carries only in-frame clones and drops some. Found here are 100,000 to 150,000 clones, about 84% of them singletons; the top ten hold about 3.5%. The CDR3 totals 15 residues. Deletions cut 5 bases from V and 0 bases from J, with 13 bases between. Germline loops: CDR1 LGHNA, CDR2 YNFKEQ. What was sequenced was PBMCs. The TCR originated in a man aged 35 to 55 in good health and CMV-seronegative. The V call is TRBV4-2, the J call TRBJ1-1; weak D call: TRBD1 (5 bases). This chain's CDR3 is CASSTSDTLNTEAFF. DNA of the CDR3: TGTGCCAGCAGCACCTCGGACACCTTGAACACTGAAGCTTTCTTT.